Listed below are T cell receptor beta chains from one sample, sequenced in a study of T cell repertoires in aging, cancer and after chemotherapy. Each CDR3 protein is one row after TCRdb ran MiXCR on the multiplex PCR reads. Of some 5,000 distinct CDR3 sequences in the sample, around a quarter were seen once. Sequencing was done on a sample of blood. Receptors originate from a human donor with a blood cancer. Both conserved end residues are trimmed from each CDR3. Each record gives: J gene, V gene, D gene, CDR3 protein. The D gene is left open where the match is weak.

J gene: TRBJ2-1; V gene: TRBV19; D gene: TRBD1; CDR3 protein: ASSTTGGRGGEQF
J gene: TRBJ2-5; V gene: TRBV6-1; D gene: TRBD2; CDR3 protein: ASSTLAGGKETQY
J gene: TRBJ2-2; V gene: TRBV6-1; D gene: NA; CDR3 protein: ASSAADWDTGELF
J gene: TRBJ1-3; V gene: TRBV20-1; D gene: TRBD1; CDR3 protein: SAHGQAGNTIY
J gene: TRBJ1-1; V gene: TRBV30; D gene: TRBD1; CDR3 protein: ALGQGGTEAF
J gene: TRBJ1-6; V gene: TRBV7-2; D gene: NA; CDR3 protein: ASSLAWGVGSPLH
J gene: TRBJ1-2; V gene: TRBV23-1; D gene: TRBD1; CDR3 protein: ASSPRRQGRYGYT
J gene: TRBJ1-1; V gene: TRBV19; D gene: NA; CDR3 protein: ASSQRENTKAF
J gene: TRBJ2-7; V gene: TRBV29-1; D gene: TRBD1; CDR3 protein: SVLRTGTYEQY
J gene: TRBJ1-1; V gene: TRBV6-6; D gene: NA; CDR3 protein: ASSYVGGAGTEAF
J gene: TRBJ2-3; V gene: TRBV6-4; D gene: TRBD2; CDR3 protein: ASSDSPSGRDTQY
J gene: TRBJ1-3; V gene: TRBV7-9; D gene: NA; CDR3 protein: ASSLGGSPSGNTIY
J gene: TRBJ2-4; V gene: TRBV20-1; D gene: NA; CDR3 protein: SARPTPQRLAKNIQY
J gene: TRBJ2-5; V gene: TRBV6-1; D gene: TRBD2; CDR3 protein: ASRNRGGAGETQY
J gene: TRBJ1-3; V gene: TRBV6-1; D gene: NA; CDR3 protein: ASSEAQWQGHGNTIY
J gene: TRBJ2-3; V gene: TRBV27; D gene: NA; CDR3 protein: ASSSGLNRADTQY
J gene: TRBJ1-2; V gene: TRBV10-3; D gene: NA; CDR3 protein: ASSEATTGQGYT
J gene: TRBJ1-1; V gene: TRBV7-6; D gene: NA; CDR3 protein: ASSLPSGGENTEAF
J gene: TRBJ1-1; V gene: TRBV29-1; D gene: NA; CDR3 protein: SVEGSPRGGQGRAF
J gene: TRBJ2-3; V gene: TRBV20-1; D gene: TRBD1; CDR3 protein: SALGQGALTDTQY
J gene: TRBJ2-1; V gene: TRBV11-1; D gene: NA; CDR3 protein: ASSLGTSTEYEQF
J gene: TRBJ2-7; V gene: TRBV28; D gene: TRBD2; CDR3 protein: ASTGTTPYEQY
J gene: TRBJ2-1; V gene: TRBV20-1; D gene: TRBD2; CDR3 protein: SARSSGTGGDEQF
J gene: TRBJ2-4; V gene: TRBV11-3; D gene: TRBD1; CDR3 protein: ASSDRDRAGIKSIQY
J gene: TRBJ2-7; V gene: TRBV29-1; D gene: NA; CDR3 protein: SVRREISYEQY
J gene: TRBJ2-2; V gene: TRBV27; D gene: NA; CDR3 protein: ASSFSSASAGELF
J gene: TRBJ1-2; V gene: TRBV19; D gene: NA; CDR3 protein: ASSTDSFRNFRGYT
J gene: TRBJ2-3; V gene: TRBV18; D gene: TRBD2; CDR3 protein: ASSSLAGVPGPQSTDTQY
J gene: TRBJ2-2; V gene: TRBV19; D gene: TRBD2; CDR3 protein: ASSRDWTRHTKELF
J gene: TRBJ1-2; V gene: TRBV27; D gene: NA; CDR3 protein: ASSTHSARPGAYDGYT
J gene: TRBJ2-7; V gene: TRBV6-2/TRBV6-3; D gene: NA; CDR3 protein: ASSYSGLYEQY
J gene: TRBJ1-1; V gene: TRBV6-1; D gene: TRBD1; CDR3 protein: ASSPTGAGTEAF
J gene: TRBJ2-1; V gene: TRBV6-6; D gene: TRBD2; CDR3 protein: ASRNEGGINEQF
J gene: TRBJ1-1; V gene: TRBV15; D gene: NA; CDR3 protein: ATSGPAEAF
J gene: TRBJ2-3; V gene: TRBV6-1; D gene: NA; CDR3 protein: ASTQGTFTDTQY
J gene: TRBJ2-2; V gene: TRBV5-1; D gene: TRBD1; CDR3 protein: ASGPGQGAAGELF
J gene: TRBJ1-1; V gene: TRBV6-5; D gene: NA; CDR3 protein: ASSYSGRMNTEAF
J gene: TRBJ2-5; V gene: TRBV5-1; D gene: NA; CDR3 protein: ASRGNLQETQY
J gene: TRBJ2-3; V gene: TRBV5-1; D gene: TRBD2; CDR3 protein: ASSAYTSGSDTQY
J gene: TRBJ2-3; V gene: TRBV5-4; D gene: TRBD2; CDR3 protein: ASSSRLAGHTDTQY